What follows describes a single TCR beta chain. How the authors handled the data: By means of reference gene primer amplification, nucleated cell counts were estimated. TCRdb keeps only in-frame clones here, not all; method: immunoSEQ multiplex PCR. Clone size and the V and J calls come from that table; the DNA yielded D and trimming. This sample has about 220,000 clones, with 65% to 85% found just once. With 2 bases removed from V and 3 bases from J, the gap between germline ends came to 10 bases. CDR3 length: 14 residues. CDR1 and CDR2 from the germline V gene are SGHRS and YFSETQ. This specimen comes from a study of blood T cell repertoires in COVID-19. Researchers sorted participants into cohorts using their self-reported clinical history.

Sequencing input: PBMCs or T cells enriched from blood (not recorded which). This chain joins TRBV5-1 and TRBJ2-3; tentative D call: TRBD2 (6 bases). This TCR came from a woman in her sixties or seventies who had recovered from COVID-19. The CDR3 coding sequence is TGCGCCAGCAGCTTAGGAGGGGTAACAGATACGCAGTATTTT. Its translation: CASSLGGVTDTQYF.